This T cell receptor beta chain was observed in a study of T cells in Graves' hyperthyroidism and ophthalmopathy. Across the whole study: Blood from the periphery was taken at initial diagnosis, before any treatment. Study observations and caveats: Before onset, ophthalmopathy was predicted by the model a median around 6 months earlier. Blood also held most thyroid clonotypes expanded beyond 0.001.

This CDR3 has 13 amino acids. V was clipped by 8 bases and J by 5 bases, with 15 bases between them. Germline-derived CDR1 and CDR2 are LNHDA and SQIVND (reference sequence). The investigators amplified TCR beta CDR3 regions from RNA transcripts. The primer set for the first-round RT-PCR of the TCR CDR3 was HTBI. TCRdb reanalysed the multiplex PCR reads using MiXCR and keeps one entry per CDR3 protein. The sample lists about 600,000 distinct CDR3 sequences; 12% to 15% were seen once. This clonotype turned up a few times. Its antigen is not identified. PBMCs came from roughly 10 ml fresh peripheral blood.

Sequencing input: blood. The TCR comes from a woman aged 18-35 years with Graves' ophthalmopathy. V gene TRBV19 combines with J gene TRBJ2-5, with D possibly TRBD2 on 6 matching bases. This CDR3 is CASREVGRETQYF. The CDR3 region has the DNA TGTGCCAGTCGCGAAGTGGGGAGGGAGACCCAGTACTTC.